This is a list of T cell receptor beta chains from one sample in a study of blood T cell repertoires in COVID-19. Assay used: immunoSEQ multiplex PCR; TCRdb lists only in-frame clones, some missing. The top ten hold about 4.7% of the sample, which has around 200,000 clones, 86% seen once. The sequenced sample consisted of PBMCs or T cells enriched from blood (not recorded which). All receptors derive from a young woman who had been exposed to COVID-19. The CDR3 runs from the conserved cysteine through the conserved F or W. D genes are given only for firm matches. Rows give clone size only sometimes, using once, few, many, or a class for an expanded clone.

v_gene	j_gene	abundance	len	d_gene	CDR3aa	CDR3nt
TRBV21-1	TRBJ1-5	.	15	.	CASSLRQGAHQPQHF	TGTGCCAGCAGCCTCCGACAGGGGGCACATCAGCCCCAGCATTTT
TRBV6-5	TRBJ1-1	.	16	.	CASSSRQAFMNTEAFF	TGTGCCAGCAGTTCAAGGCAGGCCTTCATGAACACTGAAGCTTTCTTT
TRBV9	TRBJ1-1	few	14	.	CASSVEGRNTEAFF	TGTGCCAGCAGCGTGGAGGGGAGAAACACTGAAGCTTTCTTT
TRBV18	TRBJ1-3	.	14	.	CASSPRPGWDTIYF	TGTGCCAGCTCACCTCGGCCAGGGTGGGACACCATATATTTT
TRBV5-1	TRBJ1-1	.	12	TRBD1	CASSLGDSEAFF	TGCGCCAGCAGCTTGGGGGACAGTGAAGCTTTCTTT
TRBV11-3	TRBJ2-7	once	15	TRBD2	CASSLAAGDFYEQYF	TGTGCCAGCAGCTTGGCAGCGGGGGACTTCTACGAGCAGTACTTC
TRBV7-3	TRBJ2-1	.	17	TRBD2	CASSPLGRGGVYNEQFF	TGTGCCAGCAGCCCCCTGGGGCGGGGGGGCGTCTACAATGAGCAGTTCTTC
TRBV28	TRBJ2-1	.	17	TRBD2	CASSWTSGGFLKGEQFF	TGTGCCAGCAGTTGGACTAGCGGGGGCTTCCTAAAGGGCGAGCAGTTCTTC
TRBV10-3	TRBJ1-2	.	14	.	CAISESPRDYGYTF	TGTGCCATCAGTGAGTCTCCCAGGGACTATGGCTACACCTTC
TRBV24-1	TRBJ2-6	.	22	TRBD2	CATSDRIGGLGTQGTGANVLTF	TGTGCCACCAGTGATCGCATTGGCGGACTAGGAACCCAAGGGACTGGGGCCAACGTCCTGACTTTC
TRBV5-1	TRBJ1-1	.	14	TRBD1	CASSHGTGRTEAFF	TGCGCCAGCAGCCACGGGACAGGGAGGACTGAAGCTTTCTTT
TRBV28	TRBJ1-5	.	17	TRBD1	CASTHGTARLSNQPQHF	TGTGCCAGCACCCACGGGACAGCCCGCCTGAGCAATCAGCCCCAGCATTTT
TRBV6-5	TRBJ1-2	once	11	.	CASSYRGGYTF	TGTGCCAGCAGTTACAGGGGTGGCTACACCTTC
TRBV10-2	TRBJ2-1	.	12	.	CASTDSSNEQFF	TGCGCCAGCACGGACAGTTCCAATGAGCAGTTCTTC
TRBV7-8	TRBJ1-6	.	15	TRBD1	CASSPRTGVGSPLHF	TGTGCCAGCAGCCCCCGGACAGGGGTAGGTTCACCCCTCCACTTT
TRBV5-1	TRBJ1-2	.	12	.	CASSLGPGGYTF	TGCGCCAGCAGCCTCGGCCCAGGTGGCTACACCTTC